The sequence of this T cell receptor beta chain was determined in a study of cytomegalovirus exposure and HLA in healthy donors. Donors in the study were healthy people who gave bone marrow. The CDR3 runs to 15 residues. Trimming cost V 0 bases and J 3 bases, with 12 bases left between them. Germline loops: CDR1 MNHNY, CDR2 SVGAGI (reference sequence). The PCR made use of 60 Vbeta and 13 Jbeta primers. Original processing methods: In a later analysis, of 80 million or so unique beta chains, 9 million to 11 million appeared in at least two donors. TCRdb's table, derived via immunoSEQ multiplex PCR, lists solely in-frame clones and lacks some. From that table come the V and J calls and clone size; the DNA was used to work out D and trimming. Altogether about 130,000 clones are present, 74% being singletons, with the ten largest covering roughly 4.5%.

This clonotype was obtained from a man aged 18-30 years in good health and CMV-seropositive. This chain connects TRBV6-6 to TRBJ2-7; tentatively, D is TRBD2 (5 bases). The source material was PBMCs. The CDR3 DNA sequence: TGTGCCAGCAGTTACTCATCCGGGATCTTCTACGAGCAGTACTTC. This codes for CASSYSSGIFYEQYF.